Listed below are T cell receptor beta chains from one sample, sequenced in a study of cytomegalovirus exposure and HLA in healthy donors. Method: immunoSEQ multiplex PCR; TCRdb's copy keeps in-frame clones and lacks some. The sample has 95,000 to 150,000 clones; the top ten hold approximately 3.9%. Sequenced material: PBMCs. Every receptor here comes from a man between 18 and 29 years old in good health and CMV-seronegative. Each CDR3 is given with its conserved first and last residue. The D gene is left open where the match is weak.

v_gene	j_gene	d_gene	CDR3nt	CDR3aa
TRBV4-1	TRBJ1-5	-	TGCGCCAGCAGACCCGTCGGGGGGAGCAATCAGCCCCAGCATTTT	CASRPVGGSNQPQHF
TRBV7-2	TRBJ2-3	TRBD2	TGTGCCAGCAGCCGGGGGGGGCCGGTAGATACGCAGTATTTT	CASSRGGPVDTQYF
TRBV15	TRBJ2-3	-	TGTGCCACCAGCAGAGAGGGGTCCAGGGGAATGAGAGATACGCAGTATTTT	CATSREGSRGMRDTQYF
TRBV7-2	TRBJ2-3	-	-	CASSFGPGQSYTDTQYF
TRBV9	TRBJ2-6	-	TGTGCCAGCCTCTCTGGGGCCAACGTCCTGACTTTC	CASLSGANVLTF
TRBV5-1	TRBJ1-5	TRBD1	TGCGCCAGCAGCCGGCGGACAGGGAAAGATCAGCCCCAGCATTTT	CASSRRTGKDQPQHF
TRBV10-3	TRBJ2-1	-	TGTGCCATCAGCCTTGACAGGTGGACCTCCTACAATGAGCAGTTCTTC	CAISLDRWTSYNEQFF
TRBV6-1	TRBJ1-1	-	TGTGCCAGCAGTGTTTCCGCGGGGGGAGCTTTCTTT	CASSVSAGGAFF
TRBV7-2	TRBJ2-2	TRBD2	TGTGCCAGCAGCCAACGACCGGGGAGGGAGACCGGGGAGCTGTTTTTT	CASSQRPGRETGELFF
TRBV6-1	TRBJ2-1	-	TGTGCCAGCAGTGAGCAACAGGGTAGCTACAATGAGCAGTTCTTC	CASSEQQGSYNEQFF
TRBV7-6	TRBJ1-1	-	TGTGCCAGCAGCCCCCTCAGGGACACTGAAGCTTTCTTT	CASSPLRDTEAFF
TRBV11-2	TRBJ2-1	-	TGTGCCAGCAGCTCCGTCAGGGGAAGCAATGAGCAGTTCTTC	CASSSVRGSNEQFF
TRBV7-9	TRBJ2-7	TRBD2	TGTGCCAGCAGCCACCAGCGGGATAGTGGCGAGCAGTACTTC	CASSHQRDSGEQYF
TRBV27	TRBJ1-5	TRBD1	TGTGCCAGCTCCACGACAGGGGGGAGCAATCAGCCCCAGCATTTT	CASSTTGGSNQPQHF
TRBV5-1	TRBJ1-3	-	TGCGCCAGCTTCGAGGGATCTGGAAACACCATATATTTT	CASFEGSGNTIYF
TRBV5-6	TRBJ2-7	-	TGTGCCAGCAGCTTAATTCACTACGAGCAGTACTTC	CASSLIHYEQYF
TRBV20-1	TRBJ2-5	-	TGCAGTATACAGGGTCAAGAGACCCAGTACTTC	CSIQGQETQYF
TRBV5-1	TRBJ2-1	TRBD1	TGCGCCAGCAGCTTGAATATGGGGACAGACGAGCAGTTCTTC	CASSLNMGTDEQFF
TRBV30	TRBJ2-2	-	TGTGCCTGGAGTCCGCACGGCACCGAGCCGGGGTCGACCGGGGAGCTGTTTTTT	CAWSPHGTEPGSTGELFF
TRBV6-1	TRBJ2-3	-	TGTGCCAGCAGTGAAGGGAAGCGCACCGGCACAGATACGCAGTATTTT	CASSEGKRTGTDTQYF
TRBV27	TRBJ1-5	-	TGTGCCAGCAGTTCCTACCTTGGCAGGGGTAATACGAAAGGCAATCAGCCCCAGCATTTT	CASSSYLGRGNTKGNQPQHF
TRBV4-1	TRBJ2-5	TRBD2	TGCGCCAGCAGCCCTCCGGGGGGTGAGACCCAGTACTTC	CASSPPGGETQYF
TRBV4-1	TRBJ1-2	-	TGCGCCAGCAGCCAAGGAGGCCTCTATGGCTACACCTTC	CASSQGGLYGYTF